This T cell receptor (beta chain) stems from a study of shared clonotypes between healthy human individuals. Per sorted-subset replicate PCR, input was 200 to 250 ng DNA, representing tens of thousands of T cell genomes. This table comes from immunoSEQ multiplex PCR, and its TCRdb copy is limited to in-frame clones, with some not included. The sample yields more than 400,000 clones, roughly 95% seen once. CDR3 size: 14 residues. Germline assignment: CDR1 MGHDK and CDR2 SYGVNS. V gave up 2 bases and J gave up 10 bases; unmatched junction bases: 6. Points from the study as a whole: It was observed that roughly 5.1% of naive CD4 clonotypes were shared across a handful of donors. Among non-shared clonotypes, generation probabilities were lower than among those shared by all four donors. Rarefaction analysis demonstrated incomplete sorted-subset sequencing notwithstanding large depth.

A note on this clone: As yet, its antigen is unknown.

Input material: naive CD4+ T cells sorted from blood. Subset given: CD45RA+ positively selected. The V and J genes are TRBV25-1 and TRBJ1-4, with 8 bases lining up with TRBD1. The TCR sequence derives from a woman aged 25 to 39 in good health. The CDR3 coding sequence is TGTGCCAGCAGTGAAGGACAGGGTTTTGGAAAACTGTTTTTT. This translates into CASSEGQGFGKLFF.